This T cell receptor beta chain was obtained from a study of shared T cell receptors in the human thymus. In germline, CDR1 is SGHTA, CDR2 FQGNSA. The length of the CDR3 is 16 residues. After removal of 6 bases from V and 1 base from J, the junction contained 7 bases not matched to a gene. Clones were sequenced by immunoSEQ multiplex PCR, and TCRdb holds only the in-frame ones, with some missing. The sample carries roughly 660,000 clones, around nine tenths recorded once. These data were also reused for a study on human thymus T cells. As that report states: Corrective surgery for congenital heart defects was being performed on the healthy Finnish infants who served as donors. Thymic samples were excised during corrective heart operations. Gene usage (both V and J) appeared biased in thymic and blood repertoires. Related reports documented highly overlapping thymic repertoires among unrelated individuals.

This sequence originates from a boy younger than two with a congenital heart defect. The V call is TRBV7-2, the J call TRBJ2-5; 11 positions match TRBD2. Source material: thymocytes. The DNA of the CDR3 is TGTGCCAGCAGTTCACGGACTAGCGGGTTCCAAGAGACCCAGTACTTC. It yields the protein CASSSRTSGFQETQYF.